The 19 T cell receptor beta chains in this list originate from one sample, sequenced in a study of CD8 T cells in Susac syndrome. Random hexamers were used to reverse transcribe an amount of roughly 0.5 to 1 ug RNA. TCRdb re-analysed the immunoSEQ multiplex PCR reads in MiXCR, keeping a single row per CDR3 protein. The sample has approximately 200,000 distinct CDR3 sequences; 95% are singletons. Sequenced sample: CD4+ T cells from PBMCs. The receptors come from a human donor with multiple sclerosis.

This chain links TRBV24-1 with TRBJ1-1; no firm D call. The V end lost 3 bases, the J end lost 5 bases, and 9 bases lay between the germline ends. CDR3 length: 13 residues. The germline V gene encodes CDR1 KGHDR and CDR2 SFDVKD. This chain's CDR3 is CATSDLAGTEAFF. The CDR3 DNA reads TGTGCCACCAGTGATCTGGCGGGGACTGAAGCTTTCTTT.

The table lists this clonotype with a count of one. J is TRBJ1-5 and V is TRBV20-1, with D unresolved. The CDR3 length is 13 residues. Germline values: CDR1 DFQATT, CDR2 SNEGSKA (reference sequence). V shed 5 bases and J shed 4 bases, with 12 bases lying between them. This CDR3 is CSAARQANQPQHF. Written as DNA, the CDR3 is TGCAGTGCTGCTCGCCAGGCGAATCAGCCCCAGCATTTT.

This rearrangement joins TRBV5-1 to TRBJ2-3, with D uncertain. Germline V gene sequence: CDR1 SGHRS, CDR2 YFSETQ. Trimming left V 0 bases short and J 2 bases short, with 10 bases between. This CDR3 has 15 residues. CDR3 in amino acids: CASSLVPDNTDTQYF. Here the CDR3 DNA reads TGCGCCAGCAGCTTGGTACCGGATAACACAGATACGCAGTATTTT.

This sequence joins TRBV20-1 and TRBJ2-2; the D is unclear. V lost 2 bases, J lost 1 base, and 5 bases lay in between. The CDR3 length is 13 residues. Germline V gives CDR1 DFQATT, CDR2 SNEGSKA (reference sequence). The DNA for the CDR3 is TGCAGTGCTAGATCAGTGAACACCGGGGAGCTGTTTTTT. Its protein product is CSARSVNTGELFF.

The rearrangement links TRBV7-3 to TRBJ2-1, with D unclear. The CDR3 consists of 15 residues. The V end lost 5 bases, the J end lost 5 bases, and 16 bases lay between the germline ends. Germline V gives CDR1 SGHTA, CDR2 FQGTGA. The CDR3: CASSPRVAHHNEQFF. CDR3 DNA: TGTGCCAGCAGCCCCCGCGTAGCTCATCACAATGAGCAGTTCTTC. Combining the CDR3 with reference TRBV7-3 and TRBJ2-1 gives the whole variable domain GAGVSQTPSNKVTEKGKYVELRCDPISGHTALYWYRQSLGQGPEFLIYFQGTGAADDSGLPNDRFFAVRPEGSVSTLKIQRTERGDSAVYLCASSPRVAHHNEQFFGPGTRLTVL.

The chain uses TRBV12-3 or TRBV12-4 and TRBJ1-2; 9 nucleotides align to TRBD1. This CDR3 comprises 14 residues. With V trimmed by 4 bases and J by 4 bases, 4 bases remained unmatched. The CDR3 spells CASSSRGQGYGYTF. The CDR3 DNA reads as TGTGCCAGCAGTTCCCGGGGACAGGGCTATGGCTACACCTTC.

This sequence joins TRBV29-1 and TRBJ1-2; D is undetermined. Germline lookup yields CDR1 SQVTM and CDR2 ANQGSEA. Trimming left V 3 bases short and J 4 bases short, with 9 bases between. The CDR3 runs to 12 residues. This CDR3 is CSVESQLYGYTF. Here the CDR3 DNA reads TGCAGCGTTGAGTCGCAGCTCTATGGCTACACCTTC.

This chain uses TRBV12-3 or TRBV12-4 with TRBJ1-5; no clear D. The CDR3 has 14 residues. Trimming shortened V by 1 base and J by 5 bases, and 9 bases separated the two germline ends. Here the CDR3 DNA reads TGTGCCAGCAGTTTAGGATCCACCTATCAGCCCCAGCATTTT. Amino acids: CASSLGSTYQPQHF.

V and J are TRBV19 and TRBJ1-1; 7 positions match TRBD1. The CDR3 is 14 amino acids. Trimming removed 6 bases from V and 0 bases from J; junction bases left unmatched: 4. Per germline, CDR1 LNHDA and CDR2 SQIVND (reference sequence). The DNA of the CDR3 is TGTGCCAGTAGCGGACAGGTAATGAACACTGAAGCTTTCTTT. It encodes CASSGQVMNTEAFF.

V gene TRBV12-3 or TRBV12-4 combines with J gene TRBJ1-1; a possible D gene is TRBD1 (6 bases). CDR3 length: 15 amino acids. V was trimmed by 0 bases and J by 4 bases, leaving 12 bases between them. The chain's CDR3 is CASSLADSWATEAFF. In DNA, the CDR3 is TGTGCCAGCAGTTTAGCGGACAGCTGGGCCACTGAAGCTTTCTTT.

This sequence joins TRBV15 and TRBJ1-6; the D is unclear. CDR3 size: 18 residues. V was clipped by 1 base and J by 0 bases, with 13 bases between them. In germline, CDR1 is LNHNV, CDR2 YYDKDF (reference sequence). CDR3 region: CATSRVAHSSSYNSPLHF. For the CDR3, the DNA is TGTGCCACCAGCAGAGTCGCTCACAGCAGCTCCTATAATTCACCCCTCCACTTT.

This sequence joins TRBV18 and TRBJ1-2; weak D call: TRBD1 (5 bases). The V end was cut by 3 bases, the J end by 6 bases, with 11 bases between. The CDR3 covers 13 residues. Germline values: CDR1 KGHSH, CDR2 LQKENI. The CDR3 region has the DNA TGTGCCAGCTCACCGTTCGTGGGGGATGGCTACACCTTC. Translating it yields CASSPFVGDGYTF. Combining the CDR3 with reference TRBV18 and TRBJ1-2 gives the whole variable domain NAGVMQNPRHLVRRRGQEARLRCSPMKGHSHVYWYRQLPEEGLKFMVYLQKENIIDESGMPKERFSAEFPKEGPSILRIQQVVRGDSAAYFCASSPFVGDGYTFGSGTRLTVV.

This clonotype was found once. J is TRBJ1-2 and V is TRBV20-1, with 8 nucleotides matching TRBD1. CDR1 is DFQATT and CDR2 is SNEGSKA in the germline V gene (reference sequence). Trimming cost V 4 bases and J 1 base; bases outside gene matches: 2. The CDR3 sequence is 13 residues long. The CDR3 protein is CSATGGDNYGYTF. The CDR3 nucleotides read TGCAGTGCTACAGGGGGCGATAACTATGGCTACACCTTC.

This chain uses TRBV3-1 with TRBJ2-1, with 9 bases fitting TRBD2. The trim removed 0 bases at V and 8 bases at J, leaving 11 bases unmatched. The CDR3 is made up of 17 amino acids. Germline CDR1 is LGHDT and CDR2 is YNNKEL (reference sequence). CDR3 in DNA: TGTGCCAGCAGCCAAGATGGGGTTAGCGGGGGAAGAGATGAGCAGTTCTTC. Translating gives CASSQDGVSGGRDEQFF.

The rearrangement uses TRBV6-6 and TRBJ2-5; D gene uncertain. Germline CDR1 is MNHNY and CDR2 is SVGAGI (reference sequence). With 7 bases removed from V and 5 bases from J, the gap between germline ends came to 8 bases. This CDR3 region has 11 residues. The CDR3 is CASKDWETQYF. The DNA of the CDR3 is TGTGCCAGCAAGGATTGGGAGACCCAGTACTTC.

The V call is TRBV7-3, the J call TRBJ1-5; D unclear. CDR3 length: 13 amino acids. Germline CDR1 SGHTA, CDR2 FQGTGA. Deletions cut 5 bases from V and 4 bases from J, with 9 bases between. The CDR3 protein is CASSVDLNQPQHF. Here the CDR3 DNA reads TGTGCCAGCAGCGTCGACCTAAATCAGCCCCAGCATTTT. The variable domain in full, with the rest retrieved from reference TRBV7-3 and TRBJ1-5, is GAGVSQTPSNKVTEKGKYVELRCDPISGHTALYWYRQSLGQGPEFLIYFQGTGAADDSGLPNDRFFAVRPEGSVSTLKIQRTERGDSAVYLCASSVDLNQPQHFGDGTRLSIL.

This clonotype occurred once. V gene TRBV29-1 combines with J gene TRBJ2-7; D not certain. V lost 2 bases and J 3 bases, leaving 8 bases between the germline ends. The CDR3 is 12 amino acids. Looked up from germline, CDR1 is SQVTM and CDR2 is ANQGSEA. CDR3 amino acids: CSVERGFYEQYF. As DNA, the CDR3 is TGCAGCGTTGAAAGAGGTTTCTACGAGCAGTACTTC.

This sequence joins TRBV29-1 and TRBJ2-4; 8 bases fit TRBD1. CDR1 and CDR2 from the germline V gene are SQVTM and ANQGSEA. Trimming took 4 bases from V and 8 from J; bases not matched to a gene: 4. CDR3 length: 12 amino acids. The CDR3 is CSVGTGKYIQYF. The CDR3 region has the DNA TGCAGCGTTGGGACAGGGAAATACATTCAGTACTTC.

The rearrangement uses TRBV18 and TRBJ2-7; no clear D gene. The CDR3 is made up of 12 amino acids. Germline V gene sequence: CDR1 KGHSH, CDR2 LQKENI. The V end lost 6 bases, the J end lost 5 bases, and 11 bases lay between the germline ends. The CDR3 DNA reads TGTGCCAGCTCCCTCCCCCTTGACGAGCAGTACTTC. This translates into CASSLPLDEQYF.